This T cell receptor (beta chain) was recovered during a study of T cells after posttransplantation cyclophosphamide. Some clones are missing from TCRdb's copy, which holds only in-frame ones; the method was immunoSEQ multiplex PCR. The data show 20,000 or so clones, about nine tenths seen once. The V gene end was trimmed by 1 base and the J gene end by 7 bases; junction bases not matched to a gene: 15. From germline, CDR1 is MDHEN and CDR2 SYDVKM. This CDR3 spans 19 amino acids. A marrow graft followed busulfan-fludarabine conditioning, with cyclophosphamide on days +3 and +4. The chain has TRBV28 and TRBJ2-2; 10 positions match TRBD2. This receptor was identified in a female patient in her 30s who received an allogeneic stem cell transplant from an unrelated donor, was CMV-positive, and had no GVHD. The graft donor may be the source of some T cells. This specimen was PBMCs, taken after allogeneic stem cell transplant with posttransplant cyclophosphamide. The CDR3 here is CASSLSRWASGGGNGELFF. CDR3 nucleotide sequence: TGTGCCAGCAGTTTATCTCGGTGGGCTAGCGGGGGCGGTAACGGGGAGCTGTTTTTT. Complete variable domain (other parts from reference TRBV28 and TRBJ2-2): DVKVTQSSRYLVKRTGEKVFLECVQDMDHENMFWYRQDPGLGLRLIYFSYDVKMKEKGDIPEGYSVSREKKERFSLILESASTNQTSMYLCASSLSRWASGGGNGELFFGEGSRLTVL.